This T cell receptor (beta chain) was identified during a study of response to subunit inactivated influenza vaccine. Study-level results: After each seasonal influenza vaccination, few new T cells are recruited, the authors suggested.

Comment on this clonotype: Its matching antigen is unknown.

Germline values: CDR1 MNHEY, CDR2 SVGEGT. V was pared by 6 bases and J by 0 bases, with 9 bases between. This CDR3 has 15 amino acids. TCRdb used MiXCR to reprocess the RT-PCR reads, holding one entry per CDR3 protein. The sample consists of under 850,000 distinct CDR3 sequences, approximately 17% of them appearing once. The sequencing here drew on PBMCs from blood, taken roughly 5 days after vaccination. This TCR was recovered from a man aged 50 to 59 who received an inactivated influenza vaccine. This sequence joins TRBV6-2 or TRBV6-3 and TRBJ2-6; D unclear. CDR3 nucleotide sequence: TGTGCCAGCAGCCAAATAATCTCTGGGGCCAACGTCCTGACTTTC. It is translated as CASSQIISGANVLTF.